These T cell receptor beta chains were read from a single sample in a study of CXCR3-negative and CXCR3-positive naive CD8 T cells. TCRdb reprocessed the 5' RACE reads and reports one entry per CDR3 protein, with no DNA. Recorded for this sample: fewer than 90,000 distinct CDR3 sequences. Material: naive CXCR3- CD8+ T cells from blood. These receptors all come from a human donor in good health. Some clones in this sample may be carry-over from other donors' samples. Both conserved end residues are part of each CDR3. The order of the fields is J gene, V gene, CDR3 protein.

TRBJ2-1,TRBV28,CASSLGAEQSNNEQFF
TRBJ2-3,TRBV27,CASARDRVIDTQYF
TRBJ2-2,TRBV6-2/TRBV6-3,CASSYDLVDTGELFF
TRBJ1-1,TRBV29-1,CSVVLGMNTEAFF
TRBJ2-7,TRBV5-1,CASSLASAPYEQYF
TRBJ2-1,TRBV28,CASSLPRYPRYEQFF
TRBJ2-7,TRBV7-2,CASSFGTVSYEQYF
TRBJ2-2,TRBV29-1,CSVETRDSRNTVELFF
TRBJ1-1,TRBV7-8,CASSVDTVEAFF
TRBJ2-5,TRBV29-1,CSVEGLNVQETQYF
TRBJ1-1,TRBV29-1,CSVRGAGGTEAFF
TRBJ2-1,TRBV19,CASSFSGTDKIDEQFF
TRBJ2-3,TRBV4-3,CASSLGTSGGQADTQYF
TRBJ1-1,TRBV10-2,CASKPGTGGTEAFF
TRBJ2-7,TRBV28,CASSFGRASYEQYF
TRBJ2-7,TRBV12-3/TRBV12-4,CASSFGGLGEQYF
TRBJ2-7,TRBV3-1,CASSQASYEQYF
TRBJ2-3,TRBV5-4,CASSPTGSTDTQYF